The 15 T cell receptor beta chains below come from one sample, sequenced in a study of identical twins. TCRdb fed the 5' RACE reads into MiXCR, producing one record per CDR3 protein. The table includes 420,000 or so distinct CDR3 sequences, approximately 18% detected once. Sequences were obtained from naive T cells sorted from blood. These receptors originate from a man in his forties or fifties in good health.

V is TRBV4-2 and J is TRBJ2-3; D gene uncertain. Between the trimmed V and J ends, which lost 3 bases and 4 bases, there was a span of 14 bases. This CDR3 contains 15 residues. Per the germline V gene, CDR1 is LGHNA and CDR2 is YNFKEQ. This CDR3 is CASSHSGSLADTQYF. The CDR3 DNA is TGTGCCAGCAGCCACTCGGGCAGCTTGGCAGATACGCAGTATTTT.

The chain recombines TRBV3-1 with TRBJ2-7; a possible D gene is TRBD2 (5 bases). The CDR3 sequence is 14 residues long. V was pared by 1 base and J by 7 bases, with 14 bases between. The germline V gene has CDR1 LGHDT and CDR2 YNNKEL (reference sequence). CDR3 residues: CASSQGLLRGEQYF. Here the CDR3 DNA reads TGTGCCAGCAGCCAAGGTCTGCTGAGAGGGGAGCAGTACTTC.

This rearrangement joins TRBV12-3 or TRBV12-4 to TRBJ1-1; TRBD1 might be the D (5 bases). V shed 5 bases and J shed 1 base, with 14 bases lying between them. The CDR3 is 15 amino acids. CDR3 nucleotide sequence: TGTGCCAGCAGTCTTCCAACTGGACAGAACACTGAAGCTTTCTTT. It yields the protein CASSLPTGQNTEAFF.

This clonotype was counted only a few times. The chain has TRBV4-2 and TRBJ2-2, with 7 bases fitting TRBD1. The junction had 8 bases not matched to a gene; V was cut back by 1 base and J by 3 bases. Germline V gives CDR1 LGHNA, CDR2 YNFKEQ. The CDR3 loop spans 17 amino acids. The chain's CDR3 is CASSQGEGAIYTGELFF. The CDR3 DNA reads TGTGCCAGCAGCCAAGGCGAGGGGGCGATTTACACCGGGGAGCTGTTTTTT.

This clonotype was observed many times. The V and J genes are TRBV6-5 and TRBJ1-6; D is unclear. The CDR3 runs 15 residues. The germline V gene encodes CDR1 MNHEY and CDR2 SVGAGI. Trimming cost V 5 bases and J 9 bases, with 17 bases left between them. Here the CDR3 DNA reads TGTGCCAGCAGTACCTCGGAGGGCGGGAGTTCACCCCTCCACTTT. This sequence encodes CASSTSEGGSSPLHF.

This clonotype came up a few times. The gene calls are TRBV20-1 and TRBJ1-1; a possible D gene is TRBD1 (5 bases). V was pared by 1 base and J by 0 bases, with 9 bases between. Per germline, CDR1 DFQATT and CDR2 SNEGSKA (reference sequence). The CDR3 spans 14 residues. This CDR3 is CSARGGGMNTEAFF. In DNA form, the CDR3 reads TGCAGTGCTAGAGGCGGGGGGATGAACACTGAAGCTTTCTTT.

J is TRBJ1-1 and V is TRBV11-2; D remains unclear. Trimming cost V 1 base and J 3 bases, with 15 bases left between them. The V gene's germline CDR1 is SGHAT and CDR2 FQNNGV. The length of the CDR3 is 16 residues. The CDR3 reads CASSLVSWQRDTEAFF. CDR3 DNA sequence: TGTGCCAGCAGCTTAGTCTCTTGGCAGAGGGACACTGAAGCTTTCTTT.

The chain recombines TRBV4-2 with TRBJ1-4, with D unclear. The CDR3 contains 15 residues. Trimming cost V 0 bases and J 4 bases, with 9 bases left between them. Germline CDR1 is LGHNA and CDR2 is YNFKEQ. The CDR3 spells CASSQETGFNEKLFF. CDR3 in DNA: TGTGCCAGCAGCCAAGAAACCGGGTTTAATGAAAAACTGTTTTTT.

This clonotype was seen ten or more times. The chain carries TRBV5-1 and TRBJ2-7; 7 nucleotides agree with TRBD1. Germline lookup yields CDR1 SGHRS and CDR2 YFSETQ. CDR3 size: 14 residues. V gave up 1 base and J gave up 2 bases; unmatched junction bases: 3. The CDR3 loop is CASSLRTGTYEQYF. DNA for the CDR3: TGCGCCAGCAGCTTGCGGACAGGAACCTACGAGCAGTACTTC.

The chain carries TRBV2 and TRBJ2-1; a possible D gene is TRBD2 (5 bases). With 3 bases removed from V and 1 base from J, the gap between germline ends came to 13 bases. This CDR3 contains 16 residues. Germline loops: CDR1 SNHLY, CDR2 FYNNEI. DNA of the CDR3: TGTGCCAGCAGTGAGTTAAGGACTGGTTCCTACAATGAGCAGTTCTTC. Its protein is CASSELRTGSYNEQFF.

The chain is built from TRBV5-1 and TRBJ1-4; D possibly corresponds to TRBD1 (6 bases). CDR1 is SGHRS, CDR2 YFSETQ, per germline. Trimming took 0 bases from V and 6 from J, leaving 12 bases between them. This CDR3 is built from 15 residues. DNA of the CDR3: TGCGCCAGCAGCTTGGACTCCAGGGGTCATGAAAAACTGTTTTTT. It codes for CASSLDSRGHEKLFF. Variable domain in full (rest from reference TRBV5-1 and TRBJ1-4): KAGVTQTPRYLIKTRGQQVTLSCSPISGHRSVSWYQQTPGQGLQFLFEYFSETQRNKGNFPGRFSGRQFSNSRSEMNVSTLELGDSALYLCASSLDSRGHEKLFFGSGTQLSVL.

This clonotype has a count of ten or more. V gene TRBV27 combines with J gene TRBJ1-5; TRBD1 matches at 7 bases. Germline CDR1 is MNHEY and CDR2 is SMNVEV (reference sequence). V shed 0 bases, J shed 4 bases, and the junction held 6 bases outside the gene matches. The CDR3 runs to 16 residues. Here the CDR3 DNA reads TGTGCCAGCAGTTTATCCTACAGGGGTGGGAATCAGCCCCAGCATTTT. It translates to CASSLSYRGGNQPQHF.

The chain couples TRBV25-1 to TRBJ2-7; maybe TRBD1 (6 bases). The V end lost 8 bases, the J end lost 3 bases, and 8 bases lay between the germline ends. The germline gives CDR1 MGHDK, CDR2 SYGVNS. The CDR3 spans 11 residues. CDR3 sequence: CASRDNYEQYF. The CDR3 region has the DNA TGTGCCAGCCGGGACAACTACGAGCAGTACTTC.

At least ten counts were recorded for this clonotype. The DNA of the CDR3 is TGTGCCAGCAGCTTCCACAGAAACAATGAGCAGTTCTTC. Protein sequence: CASSFHRNNEQFF. The chain joins TRBV9 to TRBJ2-1; D is unresolved. CDR1 and CDR2 from the germline V gene are SGDLS and YYNGEE. V was cut by 4 bases and J by 5 bases, with 10 bases left in between. This CDR3 has 13 amino acids.

The chain combines TRBV11-2 with TRBJ2-7; D is uncertain. The CDR3 runs 15 residues. V shed 1 base and J shed 3 bases, with 13 bases lying between them. Germline values: CDR1 SGHAT, CDR2 FQNNGV. As DNA, the CDR3 is TGTGCCAGCAGCTTAGGGGCGGTCAGCTACTACGAGCAGTACTTC. Translated, it gives CASSLGAVSYYEQYF.